The present T cell receptor (beta chain) was sequenced within a study of regulatory and conventional T cells in RAG deficiency. Study outcomes and limitations: Shannon entropy fell and Simpson indices rose in RAG-deficient patients.

Comment on this clone: Its antigen is not identified.

Germline V CDR1 and CDR2: SGHNT, YYREEE (reference sequence). The junction had 6 bases not matched to a gene; V was cut back by 7 bases and J by 0 bases. The CDR3 consists of 15 residues. Data came from immunoSEQ multiplex PCR; TCRdb stores just in-frame clones and leaves some out. The repertoire has 5,500 to 9,000 clones, around nine tenths of them found once; the top ten carry 1.1% to 1.5%. Blood CD4+ CD25-high CD127-low regulatory T cells supplied the genomic DNA template. These data also featured in a second study, about regulatory T cells. That paper notes: Amplification used 52 TRBV primers and 13 TRBJ primers. Skewed V and J usage and few unique V-J pairs marked patient repertoires, most in Tregs.

The clonotype originates from a human donor in good health. The chain is built from TRBV5-4 and TRBJ2-1; 8 nucleotides match TRBD2. What was sequenced was CD127- CD25+ CD4+ Tregs sorted from blood. CDR3 nucleotide sequence: TGTGCCAGCGCGGGGGGCCCCAGCTCCTACAATGAGCAGTTCTTC. Translating it yields CASAGGPSSYNEQFF.